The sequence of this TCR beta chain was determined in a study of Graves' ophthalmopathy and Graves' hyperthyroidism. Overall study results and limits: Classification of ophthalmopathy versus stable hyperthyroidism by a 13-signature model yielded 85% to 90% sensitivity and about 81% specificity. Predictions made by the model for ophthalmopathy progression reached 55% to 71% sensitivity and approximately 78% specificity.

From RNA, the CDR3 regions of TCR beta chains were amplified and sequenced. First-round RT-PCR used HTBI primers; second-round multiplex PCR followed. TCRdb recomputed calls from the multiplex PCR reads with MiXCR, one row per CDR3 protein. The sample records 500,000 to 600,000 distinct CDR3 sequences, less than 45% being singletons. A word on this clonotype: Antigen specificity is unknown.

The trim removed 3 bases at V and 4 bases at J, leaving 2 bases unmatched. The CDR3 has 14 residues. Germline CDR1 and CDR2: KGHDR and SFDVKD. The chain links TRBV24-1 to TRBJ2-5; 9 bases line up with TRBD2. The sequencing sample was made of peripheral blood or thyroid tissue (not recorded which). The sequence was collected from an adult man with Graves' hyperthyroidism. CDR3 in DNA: TGTGCCACCAGTGATGTTAGCGGGAGAGAGACCCAGTACTTC. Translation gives CATSDVSGRETQYF.